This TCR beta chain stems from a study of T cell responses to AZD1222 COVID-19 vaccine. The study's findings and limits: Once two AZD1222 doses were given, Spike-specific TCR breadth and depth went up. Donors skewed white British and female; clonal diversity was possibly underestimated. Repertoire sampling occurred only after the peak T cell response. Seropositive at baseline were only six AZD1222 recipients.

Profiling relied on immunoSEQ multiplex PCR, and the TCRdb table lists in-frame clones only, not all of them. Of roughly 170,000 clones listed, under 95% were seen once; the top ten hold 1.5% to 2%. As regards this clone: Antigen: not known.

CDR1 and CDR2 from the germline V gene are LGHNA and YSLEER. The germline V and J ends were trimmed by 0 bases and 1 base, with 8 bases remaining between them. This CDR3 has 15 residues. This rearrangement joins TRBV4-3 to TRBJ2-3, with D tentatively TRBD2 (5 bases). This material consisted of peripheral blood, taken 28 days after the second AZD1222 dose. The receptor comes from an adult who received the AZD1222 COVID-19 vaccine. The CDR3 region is CASSQEHGGTDTQYF. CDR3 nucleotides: TGCGCCAGCAGCCAAGAGCACGGGGGCACAGATACGCAGTATTTT.